This TCR beta chain was sequenced in a study of T cell responses to AZD1222 COVID-19 vaccine. Overall study findings and caveats: Increases in Spike-specific TCR breadth and depth were seen after two AZD1222 doses. Regions 160-218 and 743-854 held dominance among vaccine-associated CD4 TCRs, which spanned spike. Seropositivity was recorded at baseline in only a handful of AZD1222 recipients.

Worth noting for this clone: Its antigen is still unknown.

Generated by immunoSEQ multiplex PCR, the TCRdb table keeps only in-frame clones and is missing some. The sample consists of more than 80,000 clones, 75% to 95% of them appearing once. V gave up 3 bases and J gave up 2 bases; unmatched junction bases: 10. Germline V lookup: CDR1 SGDLS, CDR2 YYNGEE. The CDR3 runs to 17 residues. The gene calls are TRBV9 and TRBJ2-3; 9 bases fit TRBD2. Sequencing was performed on peripheral blood, taken 28 days after the second AZD1222 dose. The sequence derives from an adult who received the AZD1222 COVID-19 vaccine. The CDR3 is CASSESTSGRFTDTQYF. The DNA for the CDR3 is TGTGCCAGCAGCGAGTCAACAAGCGGGAGGTTCACAGATACGCAGTATTTT.